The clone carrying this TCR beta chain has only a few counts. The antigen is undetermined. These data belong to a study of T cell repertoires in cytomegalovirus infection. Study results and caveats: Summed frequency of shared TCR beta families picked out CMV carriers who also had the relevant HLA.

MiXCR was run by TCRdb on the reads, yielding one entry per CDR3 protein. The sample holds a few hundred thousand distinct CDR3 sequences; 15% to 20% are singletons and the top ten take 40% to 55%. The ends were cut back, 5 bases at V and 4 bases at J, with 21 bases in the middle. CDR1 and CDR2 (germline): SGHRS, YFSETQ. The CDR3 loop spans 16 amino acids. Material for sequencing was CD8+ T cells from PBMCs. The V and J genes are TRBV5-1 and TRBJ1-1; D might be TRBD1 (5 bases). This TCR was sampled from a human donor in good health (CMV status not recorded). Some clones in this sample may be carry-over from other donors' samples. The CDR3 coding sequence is TGCGCCAGCAGGGACGGGCCAAGGGCGGGGGGCACTGAAGCTTTCTTT. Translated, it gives CASRDGPRAGGTEAFF. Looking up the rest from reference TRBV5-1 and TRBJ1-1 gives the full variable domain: KAGVTQTPRYLIKTRGQQVTLSCSPISGHRSVSWYQQTPGQGLQFLFEYFSETQRNKGNFPGRFSGRQFSNSRSEMNVSTLELGDSALYLCASRDGPRAGGTEAFFGQGTRLTVV.